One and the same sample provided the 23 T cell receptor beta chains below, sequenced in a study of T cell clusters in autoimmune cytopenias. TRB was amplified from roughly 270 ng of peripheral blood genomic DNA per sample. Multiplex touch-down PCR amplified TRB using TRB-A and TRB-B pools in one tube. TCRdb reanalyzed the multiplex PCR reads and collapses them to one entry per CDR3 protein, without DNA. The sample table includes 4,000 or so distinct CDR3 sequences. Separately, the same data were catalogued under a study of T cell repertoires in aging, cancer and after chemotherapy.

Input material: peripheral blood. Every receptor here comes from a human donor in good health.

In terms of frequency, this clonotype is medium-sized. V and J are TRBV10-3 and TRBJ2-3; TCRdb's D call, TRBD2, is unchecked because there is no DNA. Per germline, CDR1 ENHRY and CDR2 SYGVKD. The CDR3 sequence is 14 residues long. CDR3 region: CAISESINRWTQYF.

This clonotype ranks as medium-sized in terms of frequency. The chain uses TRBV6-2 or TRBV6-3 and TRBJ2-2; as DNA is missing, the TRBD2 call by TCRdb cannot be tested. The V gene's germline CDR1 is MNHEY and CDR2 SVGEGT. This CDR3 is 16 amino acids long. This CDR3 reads CASSSPAGTNTGELFF.

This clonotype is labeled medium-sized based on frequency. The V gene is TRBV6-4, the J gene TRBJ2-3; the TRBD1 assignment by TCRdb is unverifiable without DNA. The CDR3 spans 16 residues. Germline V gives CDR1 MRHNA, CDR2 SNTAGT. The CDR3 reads CASSDSGDRSTDTQYF.

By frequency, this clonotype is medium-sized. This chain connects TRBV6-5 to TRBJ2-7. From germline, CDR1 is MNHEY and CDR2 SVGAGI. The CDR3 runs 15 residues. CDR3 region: CASSEGSVRIYEQYF.

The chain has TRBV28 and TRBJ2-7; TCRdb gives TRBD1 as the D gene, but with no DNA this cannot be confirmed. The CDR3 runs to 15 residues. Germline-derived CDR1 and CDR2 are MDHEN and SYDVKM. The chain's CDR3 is CASSLRGLRDREQYF.

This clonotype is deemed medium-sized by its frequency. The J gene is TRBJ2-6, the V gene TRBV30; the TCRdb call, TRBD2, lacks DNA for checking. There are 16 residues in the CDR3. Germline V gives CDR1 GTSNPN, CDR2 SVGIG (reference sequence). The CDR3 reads CAWSGMGLSGANVLTF.

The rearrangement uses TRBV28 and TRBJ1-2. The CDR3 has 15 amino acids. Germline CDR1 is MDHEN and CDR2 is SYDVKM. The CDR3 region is CASTHGESQVYGYTF.

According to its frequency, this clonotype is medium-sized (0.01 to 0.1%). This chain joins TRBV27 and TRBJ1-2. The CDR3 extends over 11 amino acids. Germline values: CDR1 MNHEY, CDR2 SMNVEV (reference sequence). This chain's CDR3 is CASSSSGGYTF.

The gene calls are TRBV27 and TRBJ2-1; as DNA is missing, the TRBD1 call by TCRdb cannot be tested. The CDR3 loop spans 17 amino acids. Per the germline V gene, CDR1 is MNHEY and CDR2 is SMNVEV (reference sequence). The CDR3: CASSLLSKVRGINEQFF.

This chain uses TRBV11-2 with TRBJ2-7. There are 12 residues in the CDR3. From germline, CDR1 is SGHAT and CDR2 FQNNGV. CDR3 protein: CASSFSGNEQYF.

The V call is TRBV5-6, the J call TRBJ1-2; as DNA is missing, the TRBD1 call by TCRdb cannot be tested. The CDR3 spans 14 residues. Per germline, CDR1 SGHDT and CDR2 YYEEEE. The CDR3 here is CASSQFDRENGYTF.

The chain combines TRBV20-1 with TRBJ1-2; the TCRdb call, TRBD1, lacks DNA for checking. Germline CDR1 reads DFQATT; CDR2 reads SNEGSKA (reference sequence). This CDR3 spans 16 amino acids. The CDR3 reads CSARPVRRGQVYGYTF.

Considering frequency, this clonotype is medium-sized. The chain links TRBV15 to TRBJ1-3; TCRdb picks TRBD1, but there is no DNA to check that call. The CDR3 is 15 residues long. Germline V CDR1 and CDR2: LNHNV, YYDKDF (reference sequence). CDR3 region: CATSRDSGQGATIYF.

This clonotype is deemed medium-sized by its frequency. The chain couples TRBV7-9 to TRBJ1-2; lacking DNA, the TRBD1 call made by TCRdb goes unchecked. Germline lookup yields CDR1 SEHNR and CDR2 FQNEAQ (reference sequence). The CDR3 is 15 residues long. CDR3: CASSLEFATEYGYTF.

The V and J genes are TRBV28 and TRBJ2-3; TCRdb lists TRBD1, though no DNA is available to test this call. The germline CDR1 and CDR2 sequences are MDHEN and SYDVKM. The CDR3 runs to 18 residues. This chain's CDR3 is CASSLLDRGFSGPDTQYF.

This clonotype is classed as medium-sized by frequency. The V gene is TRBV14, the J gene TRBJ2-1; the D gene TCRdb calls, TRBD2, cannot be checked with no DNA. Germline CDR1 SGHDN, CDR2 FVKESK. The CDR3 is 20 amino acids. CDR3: CASSRRSGTSGTSSYNEQFF.

This CDR3 is CASGKTLRTGGGGYTF. The J gene is TRBJ1-2, the V gene TRBV12-5; the TCRdb D gene call, TRBD1, has no DNA to confirm it. This CDR3 is 16 amino acids long. Germline V gene sequence: CDR1 LGHNT, CDR2 FRNRAP. Full variable domain (rest looked up from reference TRBV12-5 and TRBJ1-2): DARVTQTPRHKVTEMGQEVTMRCQPILGHNTVFWYRQTMMQGLELLAYFRNRAPLDDSGMPKDRFSAEMPDATLATLKIQPSEPRDSAVYFCASGKTLRTGGGGYTFGSGTRLTVV.

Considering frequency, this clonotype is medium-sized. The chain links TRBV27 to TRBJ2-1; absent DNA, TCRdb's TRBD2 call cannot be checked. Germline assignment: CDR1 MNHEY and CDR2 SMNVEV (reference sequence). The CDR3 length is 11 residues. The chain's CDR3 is CASSFGREQFF.

This CDR3 reads CSAVGPGNGYEQYF. V gene TRBV20-1 combines with J gene TRBJ2-7; the D call from TCRdb, TRBD1, cannot be confirmed without DNA. Germline V gene lookup returns CDR1 DFQATT and CDR2 SNEGSKA (reference sequence). This CDR3 comprises 14 residues.

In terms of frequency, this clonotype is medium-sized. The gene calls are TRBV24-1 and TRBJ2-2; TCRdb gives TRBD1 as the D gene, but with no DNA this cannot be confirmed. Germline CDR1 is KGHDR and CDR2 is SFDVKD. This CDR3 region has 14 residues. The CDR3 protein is CASREGTDTGELFF.

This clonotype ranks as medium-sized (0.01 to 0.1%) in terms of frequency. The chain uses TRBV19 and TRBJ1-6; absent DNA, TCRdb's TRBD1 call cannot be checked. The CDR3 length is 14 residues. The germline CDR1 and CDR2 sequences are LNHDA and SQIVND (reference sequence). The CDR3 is CASSMGQGSSPLHF.

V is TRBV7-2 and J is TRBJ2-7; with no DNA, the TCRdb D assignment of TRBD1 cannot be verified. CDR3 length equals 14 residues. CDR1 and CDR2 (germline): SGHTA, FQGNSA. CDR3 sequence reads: CASSLGHRVYEQYF.

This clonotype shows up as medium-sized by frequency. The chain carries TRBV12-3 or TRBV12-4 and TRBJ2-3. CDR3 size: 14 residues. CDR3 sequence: CASSVAGVGDTQYF.